This TCR beta chain emerged from a study of T cell responses to AZD1222 COVID-19 vaccine listed by TCRdb under 2021. As for the study more broadly: AZD1222 recipients whose second dose came at about 4 weeks and those whose second dose came at about 12 weeks were combined into one group, since spike-specific TCR depth and breadth did not differ between the two schedules. A total of more than 230 trial participants underwent TCR sequencing, of whom 207 had received two doses of AZD1222 and some 25 had received two doses of the MenACWY control vaccine. Enrollment into the trials was organized by age into subgroups of 18-55, 56-69 and 70-plus years, and those subgroups contained around 150, 28 and 57 TCR-sequenced participants, respectively. Overall study results and their limits: The 56-69-year group was small, and its depth increase did not reach significance, likely because of low power. Participants were mostly white British and included more females than males, and it was suggested by the authors that clonal diversity may have been underestimated. Conclusions about previously exposed vaccinees are limited, since just a handful of AZD1222 recipients were seropositive for SARS-CoV-2 at baseline. After two AZD1222 doses, spike-specific TCR breadth and depth were significantly higher than at day 0 and than in MenACWY recipients. Because no samples from the day 14 peak response were available, repertoires could be characterized only after the peak T cell response. The vaccine-associated CD4 TCRs covered the entire spike protein, and the dominant responses fell in regions 160-218 and 743-854. Reportedly, almost half of the unique spike-specific TCRs recognized epitopes lying outside the regions that are mutated in the B.1.351 and B.1.1.7 variants.

Reading the germline V gene (reference sequence) gives CDR1 PRHDT and CDR2 FYEKMQ. The CDR3 covers 13 residues, taking in both the cysteine and the phenylalanine. Here the CDR3 DNA is all that survives: 39 bases in frame from base 1. Trimming costs V 4 bases and J 8 bases, and their ends lie 12 bases apart. The time point label, as the study defines it: baseline before first vaccination. Samples from vaccinated people were obtained from the UK trials COV001 and COV002, which included a single-blind randomized controlled phase 2/3 trial of AZD1222 (ChAdOx1 nCoV-19) in healthy adults. For TCRbeta chain sequencing, PBMC samples were collected from trial participants at day 0 and at day 28 after the second dose. The CDR3 regions of human TCRbeta chains were analyzed by immunosequencing. Per the source publication's procedure: Repertoire TCRs were matched against a reference library of SARS-CoV-2-specific TCRs generated with the MIRA antigen-specificity platform. Breadth was defined as the fraction of unique TCRs that were SARS-CoV-2-associated, and depth was defined as the fraction of total T cells that were SARS-CoV-2-associated. Using the MIRA data, every spike-specific TCR was mapped to the spike region that the TCR reacted to and assigned to either a CD4 or a CD8 class. Log10-transformed breadth and depth values were compared by one-way ANOVA with Sidak's multiple comparisons tests. Held by TCRdb, this immuneACCESS table contains in-frame sequences only and omits some clones. Under half of the omission traces to an unresolved V gene where checked; the cause of the rest is unknown. V and J calls plus clone size are reproduced from that table; the DNA served to infer D and trimming. Counted in this sample were around 110,000 clones; 92% of them appeared once. Around 1.7% of the sample is held by the ten biggest clonotypes.

In the case of this clone: The clone's antigen remains unknown. No base quality values were provided; no much bigger clone lies one nucleotide off.

The source was peripheral blood, collected on day 0 of AZD1222 vaccination. This receptor was identified in an adult in good health. Here the chain combines TRBV13 and TRBJ2-1, with TRBD2 as a weak D call on 6 bases. In nucleotide form, the sequence is TGTGCCAGCAGCTCGGGAGTTTACGATGAGCAGTTCTTC. This encodes CASSSGVYDEQFF.